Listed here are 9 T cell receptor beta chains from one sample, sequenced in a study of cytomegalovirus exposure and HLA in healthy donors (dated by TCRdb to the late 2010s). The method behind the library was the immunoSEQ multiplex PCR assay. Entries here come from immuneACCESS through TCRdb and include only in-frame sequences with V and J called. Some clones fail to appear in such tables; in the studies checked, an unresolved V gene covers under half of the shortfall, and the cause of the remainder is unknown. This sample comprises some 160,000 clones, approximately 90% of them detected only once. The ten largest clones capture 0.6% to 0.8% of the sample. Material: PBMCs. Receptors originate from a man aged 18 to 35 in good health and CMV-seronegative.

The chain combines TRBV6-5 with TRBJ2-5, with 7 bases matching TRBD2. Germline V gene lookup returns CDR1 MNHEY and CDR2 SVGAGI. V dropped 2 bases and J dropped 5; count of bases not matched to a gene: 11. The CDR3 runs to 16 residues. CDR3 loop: CASSYPTGGSGETQYF. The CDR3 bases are TGTGCCAGCAGTTACCCGACCGGGGGGAGTGGGGAGACCCAGTACTTC.

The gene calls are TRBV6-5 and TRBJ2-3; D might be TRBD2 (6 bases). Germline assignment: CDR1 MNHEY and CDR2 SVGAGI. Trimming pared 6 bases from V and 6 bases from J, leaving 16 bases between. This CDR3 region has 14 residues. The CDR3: CASSNSGSGDTQYF. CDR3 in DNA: TGTGCCAGCAGCAATAGCGGTTCTGGGGATACGCAGTATTTT.

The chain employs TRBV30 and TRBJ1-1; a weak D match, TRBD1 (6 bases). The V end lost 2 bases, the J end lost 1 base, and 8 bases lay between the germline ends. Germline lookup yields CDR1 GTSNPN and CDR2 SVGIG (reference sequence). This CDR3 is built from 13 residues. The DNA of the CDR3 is TGTGCCTGGAGTCAGGGGAAGAACACTGAAGCTTTCTTT. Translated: CAWSQGKNTEAFF.

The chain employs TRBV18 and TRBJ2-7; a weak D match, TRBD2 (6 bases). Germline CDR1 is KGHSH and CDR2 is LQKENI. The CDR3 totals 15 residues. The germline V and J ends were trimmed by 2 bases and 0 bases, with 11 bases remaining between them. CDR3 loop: CASSPGGRSSYEQYV. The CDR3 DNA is TGTGCCAGCTCACCAGGAGGGAGGAGCTCCTACGAGCAGTACGTC.

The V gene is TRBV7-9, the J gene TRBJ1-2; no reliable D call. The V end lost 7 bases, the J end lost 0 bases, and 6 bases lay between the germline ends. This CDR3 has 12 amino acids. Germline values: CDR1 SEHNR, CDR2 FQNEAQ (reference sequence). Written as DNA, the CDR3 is TGTGCCAGCAACACCGCTAACTATGGCTACACCTTC. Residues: CASNTANYGYTF.

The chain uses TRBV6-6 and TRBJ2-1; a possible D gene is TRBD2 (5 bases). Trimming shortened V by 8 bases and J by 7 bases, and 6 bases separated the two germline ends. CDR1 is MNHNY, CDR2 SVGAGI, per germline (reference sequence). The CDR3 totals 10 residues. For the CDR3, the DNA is TGTGCCAGCGGGAGTAATGAGCAGTTCTTC. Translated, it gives CASGSNEQFF.

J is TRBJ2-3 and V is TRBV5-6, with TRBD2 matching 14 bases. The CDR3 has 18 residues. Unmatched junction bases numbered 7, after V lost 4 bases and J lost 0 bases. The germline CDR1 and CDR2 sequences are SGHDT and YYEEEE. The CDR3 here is CASSSRTSGRISTDTQYF. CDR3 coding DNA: TGTGCCAGCAGCAGCCGGACTAGCGGGAGGATCAGCACAGATACGCAGTATTTT.

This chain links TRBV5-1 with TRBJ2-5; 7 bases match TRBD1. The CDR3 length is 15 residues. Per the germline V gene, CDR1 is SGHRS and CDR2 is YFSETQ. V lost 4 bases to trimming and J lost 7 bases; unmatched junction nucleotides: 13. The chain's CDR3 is CASSRSGTVGVTQYF. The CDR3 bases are TGCGCCAGCAGCCGATCCGGGACAGTTGGGGTGACCCAGTACTTC.

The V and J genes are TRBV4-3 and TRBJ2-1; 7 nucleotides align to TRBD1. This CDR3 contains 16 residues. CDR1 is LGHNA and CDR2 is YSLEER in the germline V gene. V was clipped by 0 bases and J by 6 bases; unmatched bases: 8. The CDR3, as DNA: TGCGCCAGCAGCCAAGATCCCCGGACAGGAGGCAATGAGCAGTTCTTC. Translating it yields CASSQDPRTGGNEQFF.